This entry describes one T cell receptor (beta chain). The data originate from a study of blood T cell repertoires in COVID-19. About the study: The United States, Italy and Spain provided the acute and convalescent COVID-19 samples. Sample material is recorded as cDNA or gDNA derived from T cells, B-cell-depleted T cells, or PBMCs.

The junction had 16 bases not matched to a gene; V was cut back by 3 bases and J by 10 bases. The CDR3 runs to 18 residues. The germline gives CDR1 LGHNA, CDR2 YNFKEQ. Recruited during active infection, patients (from Seattle) were subsequently followed longitudinally. Per the study methods: Scientists estimated how many nucleated cells there were by amplifying reference gene primers. Libraries were prepared by immunoSEQ multiplex PCR; TCRdb keeps only in-frame clonotypes and omits some of them. The DNA was the basis for D and trimming; V, J and clone size are from that table. The table includes just over 250,000 clones, 88% detected once.

The rearrangement joins TRBV4-2 to TRBJ1-6; 9 positions match TRBD1. This clonotype was sampled from an older woman with COVID-19, enrolled during active disease. The source material was peripheral blood. The CDR3 loop reads CASSQGWASGTGLSPLHF. The CDR3 region has the DNA TGTGCCAGCAGCCAGGGATGGGCCTCCGGGACAGGGCTCTCACCCCTCCACTTT.